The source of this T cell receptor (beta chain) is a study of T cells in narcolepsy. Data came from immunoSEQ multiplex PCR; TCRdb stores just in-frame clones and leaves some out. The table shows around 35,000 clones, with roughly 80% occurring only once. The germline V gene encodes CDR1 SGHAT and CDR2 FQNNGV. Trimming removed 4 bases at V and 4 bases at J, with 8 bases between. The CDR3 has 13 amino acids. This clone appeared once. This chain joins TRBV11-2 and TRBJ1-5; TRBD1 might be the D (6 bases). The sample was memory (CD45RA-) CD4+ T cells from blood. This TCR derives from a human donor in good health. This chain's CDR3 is CASSSGQNQPQHF. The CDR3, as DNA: TGTGCCAGCAGCTCCGGACAGAATCAGCCCCAGCATTTT.